This entry lists 21 T cell receptor beta chains sequenced from one sample in a study of T cells in Graves' hyperthyroidism and ophthalmopathy. Authors of the study amplified TCR beta CDR3 regions from RNA transcripts. Initially, a first-round RT-PCR of the TCR CDR3 employed the HTBI primer set. TCRdb reprocessed the multiplex PCR reads via MiXCR and lists one record per CDR3 protein. Altogether around 560,000 distinct CDR3 sequences are present, around 17% being singletons, with the ten largest covering around 18%. Input material: blood. The source of these receptors is a woman between 18 and 29 years old with Graves' hyperthyroidism.

Many counts were recorded for this clonotype. The DNA of the CDR3 is TGTGCCAGCAAATTGGGTTCGGGGGTTAATCAGCCCCAGCATTTT. Its translation is CASKLGSGVNQPQHF. This chain links TRBV2 with TRBJ1-5; possibly TRBD1 for D (5 bases). V was clipped by 7 bases and J by 4 bases, with 17 bases between them. CDR1 and CDR2 (germline): SNHLY, FYNNEI. CDR3 length: 15 residues.

This clonotype was seen repeatedly, ten times or more. V usage is TRBV28 and J usage is TRBJ2-1, with D perhaps TRBD1 (5 bases). Trimming cost V 0 bases and J 8 bases, with 11 bases left between them. There are 14 residues in the CDR3. Germline V lookup: CDR1 MDHEN, CDR2 SYDVKM. CDR3 in DNA: TGTGCCAGCAGTTTATGGAGCCTAGGGGATGAGCAGTTCTTC. Protein sequence: CASSLWSLGDEQFF.

The rearrangement uses TRBV29-1 and TRBJ1-4, with D hard to call. The CDR3 is 13 residues long. Germline values: CDR1 SQVTM, CDR2 ANQGSEA. V lost 4 bases and J lost 2, with 8 bases in between. CDR3: CSVVVGTNEKLFF. Written as DNA, the CDR3 is TGCAGCGTTGTAGTGGGGACTAATGAAAAACTGTTTTTT.

This clonotype was seen repeatedly, ten times or more. The gene calls are TRBV20-1 and TRBJ2-7; 10 bases align to TRBD2. Per germline, CDR1 DFQATT and CDR2 SNEGSKA (reference sequence). The CDR3 extends over 12 amino acids. V trimming: 3 bases; J trimming: 4 bases; junction bases outside the gene matches: 0. The CDR3 is CSARTSGYEQYF. The CDR3 region has the DNA TGCAGTGCTAGGACTAGCGGGTACGAGCAGTACTTC.

This clonotype was seen more than once but under ten times. CDR3 nucleotide sequence: TGCGCCAGCAGCTTGACCAGCGGGGGGTCGCCCACCGGGGAGCTGTTTTTT. Residues: CASSLTSGGSPTGELFF. The V gene is TRBV5-1, the J gene TRBJ2-2; TRBD2 agrees at 9 bases. Trimming took 1 base from V and 4 from J; bases not matched to a gene: 8. This CDR3 spans 17 amino acids. Germline V CDR1 and CDR2: SGHRS, YFSETQ. Supplemented by reference TRBV5-1 and TRBJ2-2, the full variable domain reads KAGVTQTPRYLIKTRGQQVTLSCSPISGHRSVSWYQQTPGQGLQFLFEYFSETQRNKGNFPGRFSGRQFSNSRSEMNVSTLELGDSALYLCASSLTSGGSPTGELFFGEGSRLTVL.

Comment on this clonotype: The CDR3 ends on some other residue instead of the conserved phenylalanine or tryptophan, so this is likely a read error. This chain connects TRBV19 to TRBJ1-1; D possibly corresponds to TRBD1 (6 bases). The V end was cut by 3 bases, the J end by 1 base, with 18 bases between. Germline-derived CDR1 and CDR2 are LNHDA and SQIVND (reference sequence). The CDR3 has 17 amino acids. Written as DNA, the CDR3 is TGTGCCAGTAGTATGCAGCCCCGGGGGGCCGGGAACACTGAAGCTTTCGTT. This encodes CASSMQPRGAGNTEAFV.

This clonotype came up many times. The CDR3 nucleotides read TGCGCCAGCAGCTTGCCGGGACAGGGACAAGAGACCCAGTACTTC. This sequence encodes CASSLPGQGQETQYF. The chain uses TRBV5-1 and TRBJ2-5, with 9 bases lining up with TRBD1. This CDR3 spans 15 amino acids. Germline V gene sequence: CDR1 SGHRS, CDR2 YFSETQ. The junction had 3 bases not matched to a gene; V was cut back by 1 base and J by 2 bases.

This clonotype was recorded at least ten times. The rearrangement joins TRBV2 to TRBJ2-7, with D possibly TRBD1 on 8 matching bases. Germline assignment: CDR1 SNHLY and CDR2 FYNNEI. Trimming removed 8 bases at V and 2 bases at J, with 19 bases between. The CDR3 spans 15 residues. The CDR3 protein is CASQSTGGGPYEQYF. Here the CDR3 DNA reads TGTGCCAGCCAATCAACAGGGGGGGGTCCCTACGAGCAGTACTTC.

With regard to this clonotype: A much larger clone lies one base from this, so it may be a read error. J is TRBJ2-1 and V is TRBV6-2 or TRBV6-3; D is undetermined. This CDR3 contains 13 residues. Germline V CDR1 and CDR2: MNHEY, SVGEGT. Between the trimmed V and J ends, which lost 7 bases and 0 bases, there was a span of 7 bases. CDR3 nucleotide sequence: TGTGCCAGCACCCGGAGCTCCTACAATGAGCAGTTCTTC. It codes for CASTRSSYNEQFF.

V gene TRBV15 combines with J gene TRBJ1-1; a weak D match, TRBD1 (6 bases). V was clipped by 3 bases and J by 6 bases, with 20 bases between them. Germline CDR1 and CDR2: LNHNV and YYDKDF (reference sequence). CDR3 size: 16 residues. In DNA, the CDR3 is TGTGCCACCAGCAGGATGAGCGGTTCAGGGGTTGCTGAAGCTTTCTTT. Its protein product is CATSRMSGSGVAEAFF. Filled out from reference TRBV15 and TRBJ1-1, the complete variable domain reads DAMVIQNPRYQVTQFGKPVTLSCSQTLNHNVMYWYQQKSSQAPKLLFHYYDKDFNNEADTPDNFQSRRPNTSFCFLDIRSPGLGDTAMYLCATSRMSGSGVAEAFFGQGTRLTVV.

The chain employs TRBV3-1 and TRBJ1-2; the D gene is possibly TRBD1 (5 bases). There are 15 residues in the CDR3. The germline CDR1 and CDR2 sequences are LGHDT and YNNKEL (reference sequence). V lost 1 base and J 1 base, leaving 10 bases between the germline ends. CDR3 nucleotide sequence: TGTGCCAGCAGCCAAGGGGGCAGAAATAACTATGGCTACACCTTC. Amino acid sequence: CASSQGGRNNYGYTF. The full variable domain, in which reference TRBV3-1 and TRBJ1-2 provide the parts outside the CDR3, is DTAVSQTPKYLVTQMGNDKSIKCEQNLGHDTMYWYKQDSKKFLKIMFSYNNKELIINETVPNRFSPKSPDKAHLNLHINSLELGDSAVYFCASSQGGRNNYGYTFGSGTRLTVV.

This clonotype was observed at least ten times. The chain combines TRBV28 with TRBJ1-5; possibly TRBD1 for D (5 bases). Germline V gene sequence: CDR1 MDHEN, CDR2 SYDVKM. The CDR3 totals 15 residues. The V end was cut by 2 bases, the J end by 4 bases, with 12 bases between. CDR3 DNA sequence: TGTGCCAGCAGTTTAGGCAGGGAATTAAATCAGCCCCAGCATTTT. Translation: CASSLGRELNQPQHF.

The V call is TRBV10-2, the J call TRBJ2-5, with D tentatively TRBD1 (6 bases). This CDR3 is built from 13 residues. The germline gives CDR1 WSHSY, CDR2 SAAADI. V was pared by 4 bases and J by 3 bases, with 9 bases between. CDR3 region: CASSAHREETQYF. The CDR3 region has the DNA TGCGCCAGCAGTGCCCACAGGGAAGAGACCCAGTACTTC.

This clonotype has at least ten counts. The chain joins TRBV20-1 to TRBJ2-1; 8 bases match TRBD2. CDR1 is DFQATT and CDR2 is SNEGSKA in the germline V gene (reference sequence). With V trimmed by 0 bases and J by 7 bases, 8 bases remained unmatched. This CDR3 spans 15 amino acids. CDR3 nucleotide sequence: TGCAGTGCTAGAGACTCAGCGGGAGTAGGGAATGAGCAGTTCTTC. It encodes CSARDSAGVGNEQFF.

The chain recombines TRBV24-1 with TRBJ2-5; 13 bases match TRBD2. Germline values: CDR1 KGHDR, CDR2 SFDVKD. V lost 4 bases and J lost 4; bases outside the gene matches: 11. The CDR3 length is 18 residues. CDR3: CATSDGLAGDRERETQYF. The CDR3 nucleotides read TGTGCCACCAGTGACGGACTAGCGGGAGACAGGGAGAGAGAGACCCAGTACTTC.

This rearrangement joins TRBV19 to TRBJ1-4; D gene unclear. V dropped 9 bases and J dropped 0 bases, with 8 bases sitting between them. The CDR3 totals 13 residues. The germline CDR1 and CDR2 sequences are LNHDA and SQIVND (reference sequence). The CDR3 protein is CASMFATNEKLFF. The CDR3 bases are TGTGCCAGCATGTTCGCAACTAATGAAAAACTGTTTTTT.

The sample holds many counts of this clonotype. This chain links TRBV11-2 with TRBJ1-2; D is uncertain. Germline CDR1 and CDR2: SGHAT and FQNNGV. The CDR3 covers 12 residues. Trimming shortened V by 1 base and J by 7 bases, and 7 bases separated the two germline ends. CDR3 nucleotide sequence: TGTGCCAGCAGCTTAGGAGCGACTGGCTACACCTTC. Amino acids: CASSLGATGYTF.

The genes are TRBV29-1 and TRBJ2-1; D is perhaps TRBD2 (6 bases). The germline V gene has CDR1 SQVTM and CDR2 ANQGSEA. The CDR3 is made up of 12 amino acids. Trimming stripped 5 bases from V and 9 bases from J, with 14 bases between. The CDR3 coding sequence is TGCAGCGTTTTATATCGGGAGATTGAGCAGTTCTTC. Translating it yields CSVLYREIEQFF.

This clonotype was seen a handful of times. The V call is TRBV6-4, the J call TRBJ1-1; a weak D match, TRBD1 (6 bases). CDR1 is MRHNA, CDR2 SNTAGT, per germline. The germline V and J ends were trimmed by 9 bases and 5 bases, with 28 bases remaining between them. The CDR3 spans 17 residues. Here the CDR3 DNA reads TGTGCCAGGCCCCTAATCTGGGGGTGGGGGGCGCCGACTGAAGCTTTCTTT. This translates into CARPLIWGWGAPTEAFF.

This clonotype was observed a few times. The CDR3 nucleotides read TGTGCCAGCAGCTTAGGGCCAGAGACAGACTACGAGCAGTACTTC. Its translation is CASSLGPETDYEQYF. The chain has TRBV7-9 and TRBJ2-7; a weak D match, TRBD1 (5 bases). Trimming removed 1 base from V and 3 bases from J, with 13 bases in between. Germline V CDR1 and CDR2: SEHNR, FQNEAQ (reference sequence). CDR3 length: 15 amino acids.

The rearrangement joins TRBV19 to TRBJ1-1; 8 nucleotides align to TRBD1. This CDR3 comprises 14 residues. Trimming at V came to 3 bases and at J to 0 bases, leaving 0 bases not matched to a gene. Germline V gives CDR1 LNHDA, CDR2 SQIVND (reference sequence). The DNA for the CDR3 is TGTGCCAGTAGTATGACAGGGGTGAACACTGAAGCTTTCTTT. This sequence encodes CASSMTGVNTEAFF.